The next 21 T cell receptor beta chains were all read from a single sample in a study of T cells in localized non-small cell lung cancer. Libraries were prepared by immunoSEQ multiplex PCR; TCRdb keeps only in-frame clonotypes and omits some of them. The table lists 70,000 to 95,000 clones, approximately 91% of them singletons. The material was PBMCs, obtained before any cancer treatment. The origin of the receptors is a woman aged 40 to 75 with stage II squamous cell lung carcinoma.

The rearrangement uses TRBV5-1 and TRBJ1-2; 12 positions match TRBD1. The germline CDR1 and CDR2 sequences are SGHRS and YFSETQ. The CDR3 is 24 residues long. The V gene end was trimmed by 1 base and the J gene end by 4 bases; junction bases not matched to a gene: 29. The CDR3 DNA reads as TGCGCCAGCAGCTTGTCGAGGCAACCGGGACAGGGGGCGAAATCTTTGCGGGACGGCTATGGCTACACCTTC. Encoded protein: CASSLSRQPGQGAKSLRDGYGYTF.

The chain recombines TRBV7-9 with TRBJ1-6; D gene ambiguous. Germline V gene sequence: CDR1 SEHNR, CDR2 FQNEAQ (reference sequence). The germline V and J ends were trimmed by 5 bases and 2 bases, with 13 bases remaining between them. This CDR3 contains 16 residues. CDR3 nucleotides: TGTGCCAGCAGCCTTCTCAGACAACCCTATAATTCACCCCTCCACTTT. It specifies CASSLLRQPYNSPLHF.

The CDR3 DNA follows: TGTGCCAGCAAGGGTACAGGGTTTTCACCCCTCCACTTT. It translates to CASKGTGFSPLHF. This chain joins TRBV6-5 and TRBJ1-6, with D maybe TRBD1 (6 bases). The CDR3 loop spans 13 amino acids. V was trimmed by 7 bases and J by 9 bases, leaving 13 bases between them. The germline gives CDR1 MNHEY, CDR2 SVGAGI.

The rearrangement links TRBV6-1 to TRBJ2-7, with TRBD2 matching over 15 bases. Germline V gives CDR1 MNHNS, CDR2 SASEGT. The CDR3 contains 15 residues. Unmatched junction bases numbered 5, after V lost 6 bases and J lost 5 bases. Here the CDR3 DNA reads TGTGCCAGCAGGGGGGGACTAGCGGGAGGCCACGAGCAGTACTTC. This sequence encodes CASRGGLAGGHEQYF.

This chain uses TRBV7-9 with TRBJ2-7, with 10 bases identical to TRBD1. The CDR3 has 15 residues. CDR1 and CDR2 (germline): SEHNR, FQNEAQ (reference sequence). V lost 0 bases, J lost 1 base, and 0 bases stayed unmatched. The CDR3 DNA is TGTGCCAGCAGCTTAGCGGGACAGGGGTCCTACGAGCAGTACTTC. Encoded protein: CASSLAGQGSYEQYF.

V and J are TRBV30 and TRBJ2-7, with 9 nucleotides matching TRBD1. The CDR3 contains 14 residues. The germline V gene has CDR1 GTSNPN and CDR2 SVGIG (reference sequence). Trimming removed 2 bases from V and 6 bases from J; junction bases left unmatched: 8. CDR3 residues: CAWSSTGTGIEQYF. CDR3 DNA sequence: TGTGCCTGGAGTTCAACCGGGACAGGGATCGAGCAGTACTTC.

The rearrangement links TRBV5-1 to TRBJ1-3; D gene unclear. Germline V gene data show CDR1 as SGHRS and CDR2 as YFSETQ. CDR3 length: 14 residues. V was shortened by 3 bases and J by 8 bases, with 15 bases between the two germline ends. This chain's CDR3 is CASSSVGDRDTIYF. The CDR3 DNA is TGCGCCAGCAGCTCGGTGGGAGATAGAGACACCATATATTTT.

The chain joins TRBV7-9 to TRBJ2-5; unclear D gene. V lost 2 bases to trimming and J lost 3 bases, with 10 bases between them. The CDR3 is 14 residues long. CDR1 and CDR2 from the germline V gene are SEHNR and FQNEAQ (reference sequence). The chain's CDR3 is CASSLFTLEETQYF. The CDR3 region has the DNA TGTGCCAGCAGCTTATTTACTCTCGAAGAGACCCAGTACTTC. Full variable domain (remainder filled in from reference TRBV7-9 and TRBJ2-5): DTGVSQNPRHKITKRGQNVTFRCDPISEHNRLYWYRQTLGQGPEFLTYFQNEAQLEKSRLLSDRFSAERPKGSFSTLEIQRTEQGDSAMYLCASSLFTLEETQYFGPGTRLLVL.

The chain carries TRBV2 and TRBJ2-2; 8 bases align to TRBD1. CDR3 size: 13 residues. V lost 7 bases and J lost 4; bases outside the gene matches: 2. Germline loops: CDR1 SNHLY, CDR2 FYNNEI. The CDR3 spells CASNDRGTGELFF. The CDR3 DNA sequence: TGTGCCAGCAATGACAGGGGCACCGGGGAGCTGTTTTTT.

The CDR3 is CASATGLALYDEQFF. The CDR3 DNA sequence: TGTGCCAGCGCGACGGGACTAGCCTTATACGATGAGCAGTTCTTC. The chain links TRBV6-6 to TRBJ2-1; 9 bases align to TRBD2. V dropped 8 bases and J dropped 8; count of bases not matched to a gene: 13. CDR3 length: 15 amino acids. Germline CDR1 is MNHNY and CDR2 is SVGAGI (reference sequence).

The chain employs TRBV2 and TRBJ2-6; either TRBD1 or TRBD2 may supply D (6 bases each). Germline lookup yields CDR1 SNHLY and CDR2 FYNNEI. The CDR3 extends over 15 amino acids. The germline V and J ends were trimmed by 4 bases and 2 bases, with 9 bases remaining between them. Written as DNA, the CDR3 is TGTGCCAGCAGTGTCGGGGGCACTGGGGCCAACGTCCTGACTTTC. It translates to CASSVGGTGANVLTF.

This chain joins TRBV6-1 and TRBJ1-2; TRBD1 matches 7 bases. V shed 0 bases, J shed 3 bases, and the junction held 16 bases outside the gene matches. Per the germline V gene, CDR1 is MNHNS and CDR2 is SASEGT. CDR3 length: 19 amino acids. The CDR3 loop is CASSEARVTGVEGDYGYTF. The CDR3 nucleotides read TGTGCCAGCAGTGAAGCTAGGGTAACAGGGGTAGAGGGTGACTATGGCTACACCTTC.

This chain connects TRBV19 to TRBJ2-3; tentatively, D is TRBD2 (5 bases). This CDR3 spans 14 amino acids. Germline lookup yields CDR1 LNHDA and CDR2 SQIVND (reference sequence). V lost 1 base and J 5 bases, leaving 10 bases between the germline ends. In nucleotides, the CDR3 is TGTGCCAGTAGTATAGGAGCGGTAATAGATACGCAGTATTTT. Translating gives CASSIGAVIDTQYF.

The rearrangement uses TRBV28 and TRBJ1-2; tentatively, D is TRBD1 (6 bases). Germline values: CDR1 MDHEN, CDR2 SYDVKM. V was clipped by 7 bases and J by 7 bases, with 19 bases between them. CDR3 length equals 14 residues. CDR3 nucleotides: TGTGCCAGCACCCTTGGGGGGGGCCAAGGTGGCTACACCTTC. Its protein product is CASTLGGGQGGYTF.

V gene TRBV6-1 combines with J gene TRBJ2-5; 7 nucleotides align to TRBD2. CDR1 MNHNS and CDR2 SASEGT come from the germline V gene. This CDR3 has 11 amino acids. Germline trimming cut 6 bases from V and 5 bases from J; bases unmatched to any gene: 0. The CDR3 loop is CASRLAETQYF. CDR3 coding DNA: TGTGCCAGCAGACTAGCGGAGACCCAGTACTTC.

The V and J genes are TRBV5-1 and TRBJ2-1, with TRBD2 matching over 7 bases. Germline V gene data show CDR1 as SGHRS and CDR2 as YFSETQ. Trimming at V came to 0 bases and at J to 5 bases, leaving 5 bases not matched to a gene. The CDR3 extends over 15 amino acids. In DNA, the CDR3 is TGCGCCAGCAGCTTGGGCACTGGGAGGGACAATGAGCAGTTCTTC. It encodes CASSLGTGRDNEQFF.

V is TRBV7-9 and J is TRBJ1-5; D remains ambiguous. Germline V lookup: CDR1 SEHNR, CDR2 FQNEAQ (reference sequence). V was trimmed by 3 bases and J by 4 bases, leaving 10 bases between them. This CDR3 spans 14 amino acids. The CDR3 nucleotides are TGTGCCAGCAGCTTTTCCGGGGAAAATCAGCCCCAGCATTTT. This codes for CASSFSGENQPQHF.

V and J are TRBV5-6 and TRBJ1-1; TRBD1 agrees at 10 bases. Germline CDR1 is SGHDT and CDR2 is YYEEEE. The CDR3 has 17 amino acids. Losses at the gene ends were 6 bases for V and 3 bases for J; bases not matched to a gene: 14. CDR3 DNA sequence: TGTGCCAGCACCTTTATACTGGACAGGGGGTATTACACTGAAGCTTTCTTT. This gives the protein CASTFILDRGYYTEAFF. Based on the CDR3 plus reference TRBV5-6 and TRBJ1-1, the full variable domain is DAGVTQSPTHLIKTRGQQVTLRCSPKSGHDTVSWYQQALGQGPQFIFQYYEEEERQRGNFPDRFSGHQFPNYSSELNVNALLLGDSALYLCASTFILDRGYYTEAFFGQGTRLTVV.

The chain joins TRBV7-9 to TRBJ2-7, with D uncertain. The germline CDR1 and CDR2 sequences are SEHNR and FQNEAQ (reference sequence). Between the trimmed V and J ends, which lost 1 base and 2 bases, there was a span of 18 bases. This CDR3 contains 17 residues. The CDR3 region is CASSLGHQSDTAYEQYF. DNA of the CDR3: TGTGCCAGCAGCTTAGGACATCAGAGTGACACAGCCTACGAGCAGTACTTC.

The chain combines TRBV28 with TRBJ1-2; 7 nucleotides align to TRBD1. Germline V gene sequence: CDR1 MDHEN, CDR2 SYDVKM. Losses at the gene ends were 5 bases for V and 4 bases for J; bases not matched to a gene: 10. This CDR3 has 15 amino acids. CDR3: CASSAPGQILYGYTF. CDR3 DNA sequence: TGTGCCAGCAGTGCACCGGGACAGATACTCTATGGCTACACCTTC.

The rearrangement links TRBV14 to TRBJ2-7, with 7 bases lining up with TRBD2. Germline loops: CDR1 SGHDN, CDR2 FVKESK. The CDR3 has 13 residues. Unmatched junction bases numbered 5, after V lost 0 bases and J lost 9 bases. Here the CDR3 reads CASSQDREGGQYF. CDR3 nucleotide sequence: TGTGCCAGCAGCCAAGATAGGGAGGGAGGGCAGTACTTC.